The 10 T cell receptor beta chains below were found in one sample sequenced in a study of technical replicates of blood from several donors. Profiled with immunoSEQ multiplex PCR; TCRdb holds only in-frame clones, not every one. The sample lists 65,000 to 90,000 clones; 93% were seen once. The source material was T cells isolated from PBMCs. These receptors all come from a human donor in good health.

The chain couples TRBV15 to TRBJ2-1, with a weak D call TRBD1 (5 bases). V dropped 2 bases and J dropped 1 base, with 15 bases sitting between them. CDR3 length equals 17 residues. Germline CDR1 is LNHNV and CDR2 is YYDKDF (reference sequence). CDR3 residues: CATSRHPQGSSYNEQFF. DNA of the CDR3: TGTGCCACCAGCAGACACCCCCAGGGTTCATCCTACAATGAGCAGTTCTTC.

Details on this clone: One end of the junction fails to match germline, which may point to a read error. V usage is TRBV2 and J usage is TRBJ1-2; D is unclear. CDR1 is SNHLY and CDR2 is FYNNEI in the germline V gene. This CDR3 has 13 amino acids. CDR3 in amino acids: CASSVRSKVLFFF. DNA of the CDR3: TGTGCCAGCAGTGTCAGGTCGAAGGTTCTCTTCTTCTTC.

The V call is TRBV4-1, the J call TRBJ2-3, with a weak D call TRBD1 (5 bases). The CDR3 contains 13 residues. V lost 0 bases and J lost 4, with 5 bases in between. CDR1 is MGHRA, CDR2 YSYEKL, per germline. This CDR3 is CASSQEQADTQYF. As DNA, the CDR3 is TGCGCCAGCAGCCAAGAACAGGCAGATACGCAGTATTTT.

The chain recombines TRBV19 with TRBJ2-3; no firm D call. The germline V gene has CDR1 LNHDA and CDR2 SQIVND (reference sequence). The ends were cut back, 1 base at V and 10 bases at J, with 12 bases in the middle. The CDR3 runs to 13 residues. CDR3 residues: CASSIVSPPAQYF. CDR3 nucleotide sequence: TGTGCCAGTAGTATAGTCTCTCCACCGGCGCAGTATTTT.

This sequence joins TRBV4-2 and TRBJ2-1, with 8 nucleotides matching TRBD2. In germline, CDR1 is LGHNA, CDR2 YNFKEQ. The junction had 9 bases not matched to a gene; V was cut back by 8 bases and J by 3 bases. CDR3 length: 15 amino acids. The CDR3 spells CASDTGTSRYNEQFF. Here the CDR3 DNA reads TGTGCCAGCGATACGGGGACTAGTCGCTACAATGAGCAGTTCTTC.

V is TRBV7-2 and J is TRBJ2-1; D is ambiguous. The CDR3 consists of 14 residues. Germline CDR1 SGHTA, CDR2 FQGNSA. Trimming removed 5 bases from V and 0 bases from J, with 8 bases in between. In nucleotides, the CDR3 is TGTGCCAGCAGCGCATCCAGCTCCTACAATGAGCAGTTCTTC. Translated, it gives CASSASSSYNEQFF.

This sequence joins TRBV2 and TRBJ2-5, with a weak D call TRBD2 (6 bases). The CDR3 length is 15 residues. V was clipped by 6 bases and J by 5 bases, with 19 bases between them. Germline lookup yields CDR1 SNHLY and CDR2 FYNNEI. The CDR3 DNA reads as TGTGCCAGCAGCAGACTAGGCGGGTCTAGGGAGACCCAGTACTTC. It encodes CASSRLGGSRETQYF.

V is TRBV19 and J is TRBJ1-2, with 7 bases fitting TRBD1. Germline values: CDR1 LNHDA, CDR2 SQIVND (reference sequence). V dropped 6 bases and J dropped 0; count of bases not matched to a gene: 13. CDR3 size: 17 residues. Written as DNA, the CDR3 is TGTGCCAGTAGCCGTGACAGGGACGGCGGGGCTAACTATGGCTACACCTTC. Protein: CASSRDRDGGANYGYTF. Filled out from reference TRBV19 and TRBJ1-2, the complete variable domain reads DGGITQSPKYLFRKEGQNVTLSCEQNLNHDAMYWYRQDPGQGLRLIYYSQIVNDFQKGDIAEGYSVSREKKESFPLTVTSAQKNPTAFYLCASSRDRDGGANYGYTFGSGTRLTVV.

The rearrangement links TRBV11-2 to TRBJ2-3; D not certain. The CDR3 totals 16 residues. Germline CDR1 SGHAT, CDR2 FQNNGV. V lost 4 bases and J 3 bases, leaving 17 bases between the germline ends. Here the CDR3 DNA reads TGTGCCAGCAGCTCAGGATCCCTGTGGGCGACAGATACGCAGTATTTT. Translated, it gives CASSSGSLWATDTQYF. Filled out from reference TRBV11-2 and TRBJ2-3, the complete variable domain reads EAGVAQSPRYKIIEKRQSVAFWCNPISGHATLYWYQQILGQGPKLLIQFQNNGVVDDSQLPKDRFSAERLKGVDSTLKIQPAKLEDSAVYLCASSSGSLWATDTQYFGPGTRLTVL.

This chain connects TRBV7-9 to TRBJ2-7, with unresolved D. Trimming removed 5 bases at V and 2 bases at J, with 10 bases between. The CDR3 spans 13 residues. Germline assignment: CDR1 SEHNR and CDR2 FQNEAQ (reference sequence). The CDR3 nucleotides are TGTGCCAGCAGCCGCGGAGTAACCTACGAGCAGTACTTC. Encoded protein: CASSRGVTYEQYF.